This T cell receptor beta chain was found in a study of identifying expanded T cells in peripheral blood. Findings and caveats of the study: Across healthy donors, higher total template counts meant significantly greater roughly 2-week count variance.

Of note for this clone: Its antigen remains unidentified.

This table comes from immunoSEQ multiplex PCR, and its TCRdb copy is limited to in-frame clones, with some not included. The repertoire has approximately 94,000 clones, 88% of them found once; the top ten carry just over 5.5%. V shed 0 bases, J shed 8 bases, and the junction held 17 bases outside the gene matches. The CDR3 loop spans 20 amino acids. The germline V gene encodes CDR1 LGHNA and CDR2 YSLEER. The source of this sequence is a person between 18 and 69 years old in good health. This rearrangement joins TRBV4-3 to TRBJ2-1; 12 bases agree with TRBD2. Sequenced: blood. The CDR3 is CASSQDPTTLTSGRQDEQFF. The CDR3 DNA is TGCGCCAGCAGCCAAGATCCCACCACTTTGACTAGCGGGAGACAAGATGAGCAGTTCTTC.